The 16 T cell receptor beta chains presented below share a single source sample, sequenced in a study of metastatic and nonmetastatic thyroid tumors. The entire patient cohort was treatment-naive prior to thyroid surgery. TCRdb reanalyzed the PCR reads with MiXCR. The table has approximately 8,000 clones, roughly a quarter seen once. The sequencing sample was made of adjacent normal tissue. Every receptor here comes from a female donor with papillary thyroid cancer or a benign thyroid nodule (not recorded which). Some clones in this sample may be carry-over from other donors' samples.

This clone counts as medium-sized. The rearrangement uses TRBV12-3 or TRBV12-4 and TRBJ1-1, with TRBD1 matching 9 bases. V gave up 2 bases and J gave up 5 bases; unmatched junction bases: 6. The CDR3 is made up of 15 amino acids. CDR3 nucleotide sequence: TGTGCCAGCAGTTTACACAGGGGGCAGAGTACTGAAGCTTTCTTT. It yields the protein CASSLHRGQSTEAFF.

At least ten counts were recorded for this clone. This clone may be a read error of a much larger clone one base away. This rearrangement joins TRBV14 to TRBJ2-5; D remains unclear. Germline loops: CDR1 SGHDN, CDR2 FVKESK. Trimming left V 7 bases short and J 2 bases short, with 11 bases between. The CDR3 loop spans 13 amino acids. CDR3 in amino acids: CASIPGYQETQYF. The CDR3, as DNA: TGTGCCAGCATCCCTGGGTATCAAGAGACCCAGTACTTC.

The chain carries TRBV19 and TRBJ1-2; TRBD1 matches at 8 bases. This CDR3 contains 18 residues. Losses at the gene ends were 6 bases for V and 8 bases for J; bases not matched to a gene: 23. The germline gives CDR1 LNHDA, CDR2 SQIVND (reference sequence). For the CDR3, the DNA is TGTGCCAGTAGGGACGGACAGGGACAGAACAACTCCATTGGCGGCTACACCTTC. It codes for CASRDGQGQNNSIGGYTF. Variable domain in full (rest from reference TRBV19 and TRBJ1-2): DGGITQSPKYLFRKEGQNVTLSCEQNLNHDAMYWYRQDPGQGLRLIYYSQIVNDFQKGDIAEGYSVSREKKESFPLTVTSAQKNPTAFYLCASRDGQGQNNSIGGYTFGSGTRLTVV.

This clone was counted at least ten times. This chain connects TRBV5-1 to TRBJ2-1; a possible D gene is TRBD2 (5 bases). The CDR3 has 13 amino acids. The ends were cut back, 3 bases at V and 14 bases at J, with 18 bases in the middle. Germline-derived CDR1 and CDR2 are SGHRS and YFSETQ. The CDR3 region is CASSSNPADREFF. The CDR3 DNA reads as TGCGCCAGCAGCTCCAATCCAGCGGACCGGGAGTTCTTC.

The V and J genes are TRBV11-2 and TRBJ1-2; D is undetermined. CDR3 length: 13 amino acids. Trimming took off 1 base at V and 2 bases at J, with 5 bases between the two ends. Germline V gene sequence: CDR1 SGHAT, CDR2 FQNNGV. In nucleotides, the CDR3 is TGTGCCAGCAGCTTAGGCAGGAACTATGGCTACACCTTC. It encodes CASSLGRNYGYTF.

This clone has just a few counts. Here the CDR3 DNA reads TGTGCCAGCAGCACCACATGGATTTCACCCCTCCACTTT. Translating it yields CASSTTWISPLHF. The rearrangement joins TRBV12-3 or TRBV12-4 to TRBJ1-6; no reliable D call. This CDR3 spans 13 amino acids. V was cut by 6 bases and J by 9 bases, with 12 bases left in between.

In this sample, this clone turned up many times. This rearrangement joins TRBV30 to TRBJ1-1; possibly TRBD1 for D (6 bases). Trimming removed 0 bases at V and 1 base at J, with 6 bases between. The germline V gene encodes CDR1 GTSNPN and CDR2 SVGIG (reference sequence). The CDR3 loop spans 13 amino acids. Here the CDR3 DNA reads TGTGCCTGGAGTGTACAGGGGAACACTGAAGCTTTCTTT. Protein sequence: CAWSVQGNTEAFF.

This rearrangement joins TRBV20-1 to TRBJ2-1, with 8 bases matching TRBD1. Looked up from germline, CDR1 is DFQATT and CDR2 is SNEGSKA (reference sequence). V gave up 2 bases and J gave up 4 bases; unmatched junction bases: 7. This CDR3 contains 15 residues. CDR3 in amino acids: CSARHRDRSYNEQFF. Written as DNA, the CDR3 is TGCAGTGCTAGACACCGGGACAGGTCTTACAATGAGCAGTTCTTC.

Only a few counts were recorded for this clone. An end of the junction does not agree with germline; a read error may underlie this. The V call is TRBV28, the J call TRBJ2-7; 7 bases are a match to TRBD2. Germline loops: CDR1 MDHEN, CDR2 SYDVKM. The CDR3 extends over 13 amino acids. The CDR3 sequence: CASSLGTTYEQYF. The CDR3 coding sequence is TGTGCCAGCAGTTTAGGGACTACCTACGAACAGTACTTC.

The gene calls are TRBV27 and TRBJ2-1, with 11 bases fitting TRBD2. Germline CDR1 is MNHEY and CDR2 is SMNVEV (reference sequence). CDR3 length: 16 residues. J lost 10 bases, V lost 5 bases, and 13 bases had no gene match. The CDR3 DNA reads TGTGCCAGCAGTCCTCGGGGGACTAGCGGACCCCTGGAGCAGTTCTTC. Encoded protein: CASSPRGTSGPLEQFF.

This clone was observed once. J is TRBJ1-6 and V is TRBV30, with D hard to call. The V gene lost 4 bases and the J gene lost 7 bases, with 11 bases spanning the gap. The CDR3 runs to 13 residues. The germline V gene encodes CDR1 GTSNPN and CDR2 SVGIG (reference sequence). DNA for the CDR3: TGTGCCTGGACGGGCAGTGGGAATTCACCCCTCCACTTT. It yields the protein CAWTGSGNSPLHF.

This clone has more than one count but fewer than ten. This sequence joins TRBV6-5 and TRBJ2-7; no definite D call. V was trimmed by 3 bases and J by 6 bases, leaving 6 bases between them. CDR1 MNHEY and CDR2 SVGAGI come from the germline V gene. The CDR3 totals 11 residues. CDR3 in amino acids: CASSYPSEQYF. The DNA of the CDR3 is TGTGCCAGCAGTTATCCTAGCGAGCAGTACTTC.

The chain links TRBV5-1 to TRBJ1-2; unclear D gene. The ends were cut back, 0 bases at V and 4 bases at J, with 13 bases in the middle. The CDR3 runs 15 residues. Germline loops: CDR1 SGHRS, CDR2 YFSETQ. The CDR3: CASSLGGSGSYGYTF. The CDR3 region has the DNA TGCGCCAGCAGCTTGGGCGGGAGTGGGAGCTATGGCTACACCTTC.

V is TRBV6-1 and J is TRBJ2-3, with 7 bases that match TRBD2. CDR1 and CDR2 from the germline V gene are MNHNS and SASEGT. With 5 bases clipped from V and 8 bases from J, the junction kept 4 bases outside the gene matches. This CDR3 is built from 12 residues. As DNA, the CDR3 is TGTGCCAGCAGTCGGCCGGGGGGTACGCAGTATTTT. Translation gives CASSRPGGTQYF.

This clone is termed medium-sized. The gene calls are TRBV10-1 and TRBJ2-1, with D perhaps matching TRBD1 or TRBD2 (5 bases each). V lost 6 bases and J lost 9, with 18 bases in between. Germline lookup yields CDR1 WNHNN and CDR2 SYGVQD (reference sequence). The CDR3 is 14 residues long. The CDR3 sequence: CASSPEVWGFEQFF. The CDR3, as DNA: TGCGCCAGCAGCCCGGAGGTATGGGGGTTTGAGCAGTTCTTC.

In its sample, this clone was seen many times. The chain joins TRBV20-1 to TRBJ1-1; no clear D gene. V lost 5 bases and J lost 4, with 17 bases in between. This CDR3 is built from 14 residues. The V gene's germline CDR1 is DFQATT and CDR2 SNEGSKA (reference sequence). The CDR3: CSADFSPMGTEAFF. The CDR3 nucleotides read TGCAGTGCTGACTTCTCCCCGATGGGCACTGAAGCTTTCTTT.